This TCR beta chain was recovered during a study of blood T cells in healthy people across ages. A sample-barcoded 5' primer and a J-beta primer mix were used in a second PCR of about 7 to 11 cycles. A template-switch adaptor containing 12 random nucleotides labeled each cDNA molecule. Via MiXCR, TCRdb re-called the 5' RACE reads, giving one row per CDR3 protein. The data hold approximately 800,000 distinct CDR3 sequences, with less than 70% observed a single time. General study points: There was no known CMV status for donors, so expanded clonotype changes were possibly confounded.

Turning to this clonotype: The antigen is unknown.

V was cut by 2 bases and J by 0 bases, with 11 bases left in between. This CDR3 has 17 residues. Germline CDR1 and CDR2: MNHEY and SMNVEV (reference sequence). The V and J genes are TRBV27 and TRBJ1-6; D not resolved. The receptor was isolated from a man of 80 years or more in good health. Sequenced material: blood. CDR3 in DNA: TGTGCCAGCAGTTTAGGAGTACCGAGCTCCTATAATTCACCCCTCCACTTT. Translating gives CASSLGVPSSYNSPLHF.